This TCR beta chain was captured in a study of T cells in tuberculosis. Study context: IGRA-negative adolescents, IGRA-positive adolescents with latent tuberculosis and adults with active tuberculosis formed this South African cohort.

As to time point: new active TB diagnosis, blood taken before or within 7 days of starting treatment. The assay was immunoSEQ multiplex PCR, and TCRdb's table has in-frame clones only and misses some. This sample yields some 49,000 clones, of which about 95% are seen a single time; about 1.5% belongs to the top ten. The germline gives CDR1 WSHSY, CDR2 SAAADI. This CDR3 contains 12 residues. V gave up 4 bases and J gave up 7 bases, with 8 bases separating them. The rearrangement uses TRBV10-2 and TRBJ2-1; D perhaps matches TRBD1 (5 bases). This clonotype was obtained from an adult with tuberculosis. The material sequenced was PBMCs, taken at tuberculosis diagnosis. The DNA of the CDR3 is TGCGCCAGCAGTGTCAGGGTAAATGAGCAGTTCTTC. Residues: CASSVRVNEQFF.